This T cell receptor beta chain was sequenced during a study of early stage breast cancer tumors. At the level of the study: Seven or eight ER+/PR+/HER2- tumors were invasive ductal; four were invasive lobular. Study conclusions and caveats: Tumor and normal breast were distinguished via blood comparison in about 90% of the 16 patients.

The length of the CDR3 is 15 residues. V gave up 3 bases and J gave up 3 bases; unmatched junction bases: 4. Germline lookup yields CDR1 SGHAT and CDR2 FQNNGV. Notes on this clone: As yet, its antigen is unknown.

Clones were read by immunoSEQ multiplex PCR, and TCRdb kept only the in-frame ones, dropping some. Of 40,000 to 60,000 clones in the sample, roughly 83% were seen once. The chain couples TRBV11-2 to TRBJ2-1; 8 bases fit TRBD1. The source material was blood. The sequence was collected from a person aged 45-65 years with breast cancer. CDR3 sequence: CASSLAGQDYNEQFF. The CDR3 coding sequence is TGTGCCAGCAGCTTGGCGGGACAGGACTACAATGAGCAGTTCTTC.